The 21 T cell receptor beta chains below were found in one sample sequenced in a study of radiation and T cells in renal cell carcinoma. The time point was: blood 4 weeks post-SBRT, at nephrectomy. Regarding treatment: 15 Gy SBRT to primary tumor, nephrectomy 4 weeks later. The assay was immunoSEQ multiplex PCR, and TCRdb's table has in-frame clones only and misses some. The data hold roughly 58,000 clones, with roughly 80% observed a single time. The source material was blood, sampled from a patient whose treatment included radiotherapy and nephrectomy. The receptor set was obtained from a man in his sixties with renal cell carcinoma.

This clone has a single count. The rearrangement joins TRBV19 to TRBJ2-7, with 10 bases that match TRBD1. The V segment lost 7 bases and the J segment 2 bases; nucleotides outside the gene matches: 26. Germline CDR1 reads LNHDA; CDR2 reads SQIVND (reference sequence). The CDR3 has 21 amino acids. This CDR3 is CASNTCLFWGQGTPGAYEQYV. The CDR3 DNA is TGTGCCAGTAACACTTGTCTTTTCTGGGGACAGGGGACGCCAGGCGCCTACGAGCAGTACGTC.

This chain uses TRBV15 with TRBJ2-4; D gene unclear. CDR3 length equals 16 residues. Germline CDR1 and CDR2: LNHNV and YYDKDF (reference sequence). V lost 1 base to trimming and J lost 0 bases, with 10 bases between them. The CDR3 nucleotides are TGTGCCACCAGCAGAGTGGGAACCGTAGCCAAAAACATTCAGTACTTC. Protein: CATSRVGTVAKNIQYF. The whole variable domain, filled in from reference TRBV15 and TRBJ2-4, reads DAMVIQNPRYQVTQFGKPVTLSCSQTLNHNVMYWYQQKSSQAPKLLFHYYDKDFNNEADTPDNFQSRRPNTSFCFLDIRSPGLGDTAMYLCATSRVGTVAKNIQYFGAGTRLSVL.

This clone was observed a few times. Written as DNA, the CDR3 is TGCGCCAGCAGCTTGCGGAAGGGGGCCCTTCTCGAGCAGTACGTC. Its translation: CASSLRKGALLEQYV. The V and J genes are TRBV5-1 and TRBJ2-7; 7 positions agree with TRBD1. The CDR3 has 15 amino acids. The germline V gene has CDR1 SGHRS and CDR2 YFSETQ. With 1 base clipped from V and 6 bases from J, the junction kept 10 bases outside the gene matches.

This chain joins TRBV5-5 and TRBJ1-4, with D possibly matching TRBD1 (5 bases). The germline V and J ends were trimmed by 4 bases and 5 bases, with 12 bases remaining between them. The CDR3 runs to 14 residues. In germline, CDR1 is SGHKS, CDR2 YYEKEE (reference sequence). The CDR3 reads CASSIDSANEKLFF. The CDR3 DNA follows: TGTGCCAGCAGCATAGACAGCGCCAATGAAAAACTGTTTTTT.

This chain links TRBV11-2 with TRBJ1-1; the D is unclear. The CDR3 is made up of 14 amino acids. CDR1 is SGHAT, CDR2 FQNNGV, per germline. Trimming pared 4 bases from V and 3 bases from J, leaving 12 bases between. CDR3 in amino acids: CASSSVRADTEAFF. The CDR3 coding sequence is TGTGCCAGCAGCTCCGTAAGGGCTGACACTGAAGCTTTCTTT.

The rearrangement joins TRBV10-3 to TRBJ1-5; D is undetermined. Germline loops: CDR1 ENHRY, CDR2 SYGVKD. This CDR3 region has 17 residues. Trimming took 1 base from V and 0 from J, leaving 13 bases between them. The CDR3 region has the DNA TGTGCCATCAGTGAGTGGGGAGGGCGGTATAGCAATCAGCCCCAGCATTTT. It codes for CAISEWGGRYSNQPQHF.

The V call is TRBV27, the J call TRBJ1-5; 8 nucleotides align to TRBD1. V was clipped by 6 bases and J by 0 bases; unmatched bases: 19. The CDR3 length is 20 residues. Per the germline V gene, CDR1 is MNHEY and CDR2 is SMNVEV (reference sequence). In DNA, the CDR3 is TGTGCCAGCAGCCCCTTCCGGGCAGGGGGCACTTCCTATAGCAATCAGCCCCAGCATTTT. Its protein product is CASSPFRAGGTSYSNQPQHF.

This chain uses TRBV5-1 with TRBJ2-2, with a tentative D call TRBD1 (6 bases). Germline V gives CDR1 SGHRS, CDR2 YFSETQ. The CDR3 covers 14 residues. Trimming took 4 bases from V and 3 from J, leaving 10 bases between them. The CDR3 region has the DNA TGCGCCAGCAGCGTCAACAGGGACACCGGGGAGCTGTTTTTT. Its translation: CASSVNRDTGELFF. Full variable domain (remainder filled in from reference TRBV5-1 and TRBJ2-2): KAGVTQTPRYLIKTRGQQVTLSCSPISGHRSVSWYQQTPGQGLQFLFEYFSETQRNKGNFPGRFSGRQFSNSRSEMNVSTLELGDSALYLCASSVNRDTGELFFGEGSRLTVL.

V is TRBV14 and J is TRBJ1-2, with no clear D. This CDR3 region has 14 residues. V was cut by 0 bases and J by 5 bases, with 10 bases left in between. The V gene's germline CDR1 is SGHDN and CDR2 FVKESK. CDR3 loop: CASSQDVTGYGYTF. CDR3 nucleotides: TGTGCCAGCAGCCAAGATGTCACGGGGTATGGCTACACCTTC.

This clone showed up just once. V and J are TRBV11-2 and TRBJ1-6; D ambiguous. The CDR3 totals 12 residues. V shed 3 bases and J shed 15 bases, with 12 bases lying between them. CDR1 SGHAT and CDR2 FQNNGV come from the germline V gene. This chain's CDR3 is CASSFLPWDLHF. In DNA, the CDR3 is TGTGCCAGCAGCTTTCTTCCATGGGACCTCCACTTT.

The DNA of the CDR3 is TGCAGTGCCCCCGGAGGAGATACGCAGTATTTT. Protein product: CSAPGGDTQYF. The rearrangement joins TRBV20-1 to TRBJ2-3; possible D gene TRBD2, 5 bases. Trimming shortened V by 6 bases and J by 5 bases, and 9 bases separated the two germline ends. This CDR3 contains 11 residues. CDR1 is DFQATT, CDR2 SNEGSKA, per germline (reference sequence).

This chain connects TRBV7-2 to TRBJ2-3; 10 bases are a match to TRBD2. Germline CDR1 and CDR2: SGHTA and FQGNSA. This CDR3 is 14 amino acids long. V shed 5 bases, J shed 7 bases, and the junction held 6 bases outside the gene matches. The CDR3 DNA is TGTGCCAGCAGCGCACTAGCGGGGTTGAATACGCAGTATTTT. Amino acid sequence: CASSALAGLNTQYF.

V is TRBV4-1 and J is TRBJ2-2; TRBD2 might be the D (5 bases). This CDR3 contains 18 residues. V was trimmed by 8 bases and J by 4 bases, leaving 26 bases between them. CDR1 and CDR2 (germline): MGHRA, YSYEKL. The DNA for the CDR3 is TGCGCCAGCGCATCCTCCCGGTTGAACAAGAGGGCCACCGGGGAGCTGTTTTTT. It translates to CASASSRLNKRATGELFF.

The chain joins TRBV7-9 to TRBJ2-7, with no clear D. This CDR3 has 11 residues. Germline V gives CDR1 SEHNR, CDR2 FQNEAQ (reference sequence). Trimming left V 5 bases short and J 3 bases short, with 5 bases between. CDR3 residues: CASSRGYEQYF. As DNA, the CDR3 is TGTGCCAGCAGCCGTGGCTACGAGCAGTACTTC.

This CDR3 reads CASSPAGGAENSPLHF. The CDR3 DNA reads as TGCGCCAGCAGCCCCGCTGGAGGTGCGGAGAATTCACCCCTCCACTTT. This sequence joins TRBV5-1 and TRBJ1-6; D remains unclear. Germline CDR1 is SGHRS and CDR2 is YFSETQ. V lost 4 bases, J lost 7 bases, and 18 bases lay in between. CDR3 size: 16 residues.

The chain employs TRBV10-3 and TRBJ1-1, with 11 bases matching TRBD1. J gave up 7 bases and V 8 bases, and 3 bases lay outside the gene matches. There are 12 residues in the CDR3. Germline CDR1 reads ENHRY; CDR2 reads SYGVKD. In nucleotides, the CDR3 is TGTGCCATCGATGGGACAGGGGGTGAAGCTTTCTTT. Translation: CAIDGTGGEAFF.

The rearrangement uses TRBV18 and TRBJ1-2; no definite D call. Per the germline V gene, CDR1 is KGHSH and CDR2 is LQKENI. V was trimmed by 1 base and J by 1 base, leaving 16 bases between them. The CDR3 is made up of 17 amino acids. The CDR3 DNA reads TGTGCCAGCTCACCACAGAGCGCCCCGACTTTTAACTATGGCTACACCTTC. It translates to CASSPQSAPTFNYGYTF. The entire variable domain, with the rest obtained from reference TRBV18 and TRBJ1-2, is as follows: NAGVMQNPRHLVRRRGQEARLRCSPMKGHSHVYWYRQLPEEGLKFMVYLQKENIIDESGMPKERFSAEFPKEGPSILRIQQVVRGDSAAYFCASSPQSAPTFNYGYTFGSGTRLTVV.

The chain carries TRBV2 and TRBJ1-4; D is unresolved. The ends were cut back, 2 bases at V and 3 bases at J, with 10 bases in the middle. Germline V gene data show CDR1 as SNHLY and CDR2 as FYNNEI. The CDR3 totals 15 residues. CDR3 residues: CASSETLEANEKLFF. In DNA form, the CDR3 reads TGTGCCAGCAGTGAAACTCTAGAGGCTAATGAAAAACTGTTTTTT.

The chain's CDR3 is CASIPQEFSYNEQFF. CDR3 bases: TGTGCCAGCATCCCCCAGGAGTTCTCCTACAATGAGCAGTTCTTC. The chain employs TRBV6-1 and TRBJ2-1; D call uncertain. The germline V and J ends were trimmed by 7 bases and 0 bases, with 13 bases remaining between them. The V gene's germline CDR1 is MNHNS and CDR2 SASEGT. The CDR3 loop spans 15 amino acids.

The CDR3 nucleotides read TGTGCCAGCAGCGTAGATCCAGGGACTGGAAACACCATATATTTT. As protein: CASSVDPGTGNTIYF. This chain joins TRBV9 and TRBJ1-3; possibly TRBD1 for D (5 bases). The V and J ends lost 0 bases and 2 bases respectively, with 9 bases between them. The CDR3 has 15 residues. In germline, CDR1 is SGDLS, CDR2 YYNGEE.

The chain couples TRBV27 to TRBJ2-3; D might be TRBD2 (5 bases). The CDR3 has 14 amino acids. The V and J ends lost 5 bases and 4 bases respectively, with 13 bases between them. Germline V lookup: CDR1 MNHEY, CDR2 SMNVEV (reference sequence). The chain's CDR3 is CASSPGRESDTQYF. CDR3 nucleotide sequence: TGTGCCAGCAGTCCTGGAAGGGAGTCAGATACGCAGTATTTT.